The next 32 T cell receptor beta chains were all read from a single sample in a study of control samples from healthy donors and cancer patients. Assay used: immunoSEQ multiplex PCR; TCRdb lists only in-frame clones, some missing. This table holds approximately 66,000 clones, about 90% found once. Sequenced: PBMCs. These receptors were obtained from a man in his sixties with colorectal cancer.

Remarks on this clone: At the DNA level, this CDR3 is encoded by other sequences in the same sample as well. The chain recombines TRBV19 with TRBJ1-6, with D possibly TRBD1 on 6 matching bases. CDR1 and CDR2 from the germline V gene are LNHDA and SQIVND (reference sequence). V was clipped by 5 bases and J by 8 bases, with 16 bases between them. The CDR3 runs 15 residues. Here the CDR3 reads CASSPGGGGYSPLHF. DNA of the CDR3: TGTGCCAGTAGTCCGGGGGGAGGGGGTTATTCACCCCTCCACTTT.

CDR3 nucleotides: TGTGCCAGCAGCAAAGGTTGGGGGAACAGGGGGAGGGGTTATACCAAAAACATTCAGTACTTC. Protein sequence: CASSKGWGNRGRGYTKNIQYF. This chain connects TRBV21-1 to TRBJ2-4; TRBD1 reflects the table's D call only, with no check against the DNA. TRBV21-1 is shown as a pseudogene. The CDR3 is made up of 21 amino acids.

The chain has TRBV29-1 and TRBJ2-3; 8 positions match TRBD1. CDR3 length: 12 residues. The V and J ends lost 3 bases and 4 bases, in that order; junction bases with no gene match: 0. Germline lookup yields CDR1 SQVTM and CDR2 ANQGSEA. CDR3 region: CSVETGADTQYF. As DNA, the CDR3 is TGCAGCGTTGAGACAGGGGCAGATACGCAGTATTTT.

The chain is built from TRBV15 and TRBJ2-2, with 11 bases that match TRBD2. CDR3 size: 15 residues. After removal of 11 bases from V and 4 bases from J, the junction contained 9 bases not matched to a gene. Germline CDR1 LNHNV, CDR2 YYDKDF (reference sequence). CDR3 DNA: TGTGCCGCAGAGCGTAGCGGGGGGGGCACCGGGGAGCTGTTTTTT. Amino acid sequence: CAAERSGGGTGELFF.

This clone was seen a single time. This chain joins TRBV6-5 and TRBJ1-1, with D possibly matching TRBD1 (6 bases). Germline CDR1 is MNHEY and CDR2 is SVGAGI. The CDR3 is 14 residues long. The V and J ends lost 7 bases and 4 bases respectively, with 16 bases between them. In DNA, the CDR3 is TGTGCCAGCATTCGAGGGGGGCGGAGCACTGAAGCTTTCTTT. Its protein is CASIRGGRSTEAFF.

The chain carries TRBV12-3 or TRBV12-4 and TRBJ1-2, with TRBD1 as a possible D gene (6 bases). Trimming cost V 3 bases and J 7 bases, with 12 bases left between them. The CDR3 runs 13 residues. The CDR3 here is CASSFGQGSGYTF. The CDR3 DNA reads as TGTGCCAGCAGTTTCGGGCAGGGGAGTGGCTACACCTTC.

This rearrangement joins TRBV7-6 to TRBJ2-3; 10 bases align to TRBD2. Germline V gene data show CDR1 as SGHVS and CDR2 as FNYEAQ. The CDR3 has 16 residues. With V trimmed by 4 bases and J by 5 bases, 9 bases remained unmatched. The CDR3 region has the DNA TGTGCCAGCAGCTCCTCTAGCGGGGGACCAGGAGATACGCAGTATTTT. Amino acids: CASSSSSGGPGDTQYF.

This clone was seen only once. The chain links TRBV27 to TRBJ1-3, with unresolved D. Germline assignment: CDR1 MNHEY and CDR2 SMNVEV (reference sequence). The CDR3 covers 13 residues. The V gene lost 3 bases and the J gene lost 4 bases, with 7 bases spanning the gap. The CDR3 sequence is CASSFGAGNTIYF. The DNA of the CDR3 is TGTGCCAGCAGTTTCGGAGCCGGAAACACCATATATTTT.

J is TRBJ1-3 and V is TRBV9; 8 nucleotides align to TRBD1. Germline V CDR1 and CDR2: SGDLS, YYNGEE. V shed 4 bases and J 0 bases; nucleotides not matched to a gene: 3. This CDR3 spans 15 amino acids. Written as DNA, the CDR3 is TGTGCCAGCAGCATCCAGGGGGCCTCTGGAAACACCATATATTTT. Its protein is CASSIQGASGNTIYF.

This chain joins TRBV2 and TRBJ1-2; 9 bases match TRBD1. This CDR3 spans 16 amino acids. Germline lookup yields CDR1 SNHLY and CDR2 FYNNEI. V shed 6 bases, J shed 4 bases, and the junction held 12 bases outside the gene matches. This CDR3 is CASRAETGTGTYGYTF. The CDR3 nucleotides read TGTGCCAGCAGGGCCGAAACCGGGACAGGGACCTATGGCTACACCTTC.

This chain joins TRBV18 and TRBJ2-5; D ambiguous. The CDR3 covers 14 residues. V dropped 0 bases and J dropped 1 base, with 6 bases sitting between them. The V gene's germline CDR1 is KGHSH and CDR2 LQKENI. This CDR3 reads CASSPPGSQETQYF. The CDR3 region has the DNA TGTGCCAGCTCACCACCGGGCAGCCAAGAGACCCAGTACTTC. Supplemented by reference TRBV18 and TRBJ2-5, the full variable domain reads NAGVMQNPRHLVRRRGQEARLRCSPMKGHSHVYWYRQLPEEGLKFMVYLQKENIIDESGMPKERFSAEFPKEGPSILRIQQVVRGDSAAYFCASSPPGSQETQYFGPGTRLLVL.

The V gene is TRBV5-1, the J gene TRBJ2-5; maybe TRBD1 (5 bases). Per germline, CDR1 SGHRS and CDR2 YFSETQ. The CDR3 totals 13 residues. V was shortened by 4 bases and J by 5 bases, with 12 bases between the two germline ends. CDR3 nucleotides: TGCGCCAGCAGCAGTCAGGGTACGGAGACCCAGTACTTC. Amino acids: CASSSQGTETQYF.

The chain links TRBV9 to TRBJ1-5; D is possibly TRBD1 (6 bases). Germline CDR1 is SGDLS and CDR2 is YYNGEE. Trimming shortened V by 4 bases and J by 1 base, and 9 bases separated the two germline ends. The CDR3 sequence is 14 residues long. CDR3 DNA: TGTGCCAGCAGCTCTACAGGGAGCAATCAGCCCCAGCATTTT. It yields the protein CASSSTGSNQPQHF.

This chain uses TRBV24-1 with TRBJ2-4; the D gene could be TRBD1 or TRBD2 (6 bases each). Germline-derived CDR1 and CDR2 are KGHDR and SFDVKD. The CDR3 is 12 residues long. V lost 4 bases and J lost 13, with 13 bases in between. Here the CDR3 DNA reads TGTGCCACCAGTGACTCCCGGGGGCGGCAGTACTTC. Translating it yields CATSDSRGRQYF.

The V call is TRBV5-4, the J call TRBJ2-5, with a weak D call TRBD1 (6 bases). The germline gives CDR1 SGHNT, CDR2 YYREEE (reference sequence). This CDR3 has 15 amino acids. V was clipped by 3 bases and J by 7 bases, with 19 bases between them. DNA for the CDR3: TGTGCCAGCAGCTCGGACAGTGAGACCCCAGGGACCCAGTACTTC. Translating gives CASSSDSETPGTQYF.

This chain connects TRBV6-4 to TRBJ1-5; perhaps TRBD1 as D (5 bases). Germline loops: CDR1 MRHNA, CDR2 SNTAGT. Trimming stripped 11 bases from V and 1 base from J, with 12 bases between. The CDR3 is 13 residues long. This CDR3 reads CAPWGISNQPQHF. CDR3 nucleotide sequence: TGTGCCCCCTGGGGCATCAGCAATCAGCCCCAGCATTTT.

This chain's CDR3 is CASRGTGIPGETQYF. The CDR3 bases are TGTGCCAGCAGGGGGACAGGGATTCCCGGAGAGACCCAGTACTTC. V gene TRBV2 combines with J gene TRBJ2-5; 9 bases align to TRBD1. The CDR3 has 15 amino acids. With 6 bases clipped from V and 4 bases from J, the junction kept 9 bases outside the gene matches. From germline, CDR1 is SNHLY and CDR2 FYNNEI.

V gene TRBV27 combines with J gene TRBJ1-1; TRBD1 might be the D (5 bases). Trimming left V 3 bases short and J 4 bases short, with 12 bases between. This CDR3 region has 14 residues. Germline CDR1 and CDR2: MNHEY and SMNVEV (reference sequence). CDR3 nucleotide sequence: TGTGCCAGCAGTTTTTGGGGGATGAGCACTGAAGCTTTCTTT. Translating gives CASSFWGMSTEAFF.

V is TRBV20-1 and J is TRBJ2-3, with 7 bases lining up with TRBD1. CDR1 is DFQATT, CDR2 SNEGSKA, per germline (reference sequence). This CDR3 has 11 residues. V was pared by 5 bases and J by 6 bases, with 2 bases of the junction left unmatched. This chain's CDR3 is CSAPRGDTQYF. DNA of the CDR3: TGCAGTGCTCCCAGGGGGGATACGCAGTATTTT.

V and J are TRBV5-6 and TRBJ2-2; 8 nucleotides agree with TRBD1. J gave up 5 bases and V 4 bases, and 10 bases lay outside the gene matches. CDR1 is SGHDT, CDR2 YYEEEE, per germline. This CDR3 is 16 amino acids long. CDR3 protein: CASSPPGGAETGELFF. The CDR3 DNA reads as TGTGCCAGCAGCCCACCAGGGGGCGCCGAGACCGGGGAGCTGTTTTTT.

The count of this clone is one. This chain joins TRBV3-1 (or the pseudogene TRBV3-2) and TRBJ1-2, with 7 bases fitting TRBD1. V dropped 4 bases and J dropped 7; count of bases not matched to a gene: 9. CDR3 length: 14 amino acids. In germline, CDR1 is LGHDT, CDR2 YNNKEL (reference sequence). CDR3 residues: CASSRDSRTLGYTF. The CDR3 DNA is TGTGCCAGCAGCCGGGACAGTCGAACGCTTGGCTACACCTTC.

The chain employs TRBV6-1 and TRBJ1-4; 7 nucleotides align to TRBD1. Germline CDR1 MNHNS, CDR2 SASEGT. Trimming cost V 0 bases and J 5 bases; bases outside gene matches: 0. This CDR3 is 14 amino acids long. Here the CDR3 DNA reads TGTGCCAGCAGTGAAGCAGGGGGCAATGAAAAACTGTTTTTT. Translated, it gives CASSEAGGNEKLFF.

CDR3 region: CASGGPQITDTQYF. CDR3 nucleotides: TGCGCCAGCGGAGGGCCCCAGATTACAGATACGCAGTATTTT. The rearrangement links TRBV5-1 to TRBJ2-3; weak D call: TRBD2 (6 bases). Germline V gives CDR1 SGHRS, CDR2 YFSETQ. The CDR3 totals 14 residues. V lost 7 bases and J lost 3, with 15 bases in between.

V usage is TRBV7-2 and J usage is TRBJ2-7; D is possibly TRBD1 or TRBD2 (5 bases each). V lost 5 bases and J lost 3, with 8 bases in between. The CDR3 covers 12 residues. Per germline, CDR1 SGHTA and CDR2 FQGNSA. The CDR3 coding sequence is TGTGCCAGCAGCCGGGACGGCTACGAGCAGTACTTC. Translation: CASSRDGYEQYF.

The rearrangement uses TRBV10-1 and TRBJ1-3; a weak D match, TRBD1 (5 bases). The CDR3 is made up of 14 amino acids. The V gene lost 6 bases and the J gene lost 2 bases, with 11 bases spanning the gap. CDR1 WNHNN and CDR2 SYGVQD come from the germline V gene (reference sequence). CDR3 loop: CASRGGMTGNTIYF. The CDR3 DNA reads TGCGCCAGCAGGGGGGGGATGACTGGAAACACCATATATTTT.

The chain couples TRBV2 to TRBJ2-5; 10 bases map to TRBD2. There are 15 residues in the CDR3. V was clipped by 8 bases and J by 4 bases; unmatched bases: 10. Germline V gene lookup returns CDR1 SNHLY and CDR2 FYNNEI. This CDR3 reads CASLSGGAAGETQYF. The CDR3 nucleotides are TGTGCCAGCCTGAGCGGGGGGGCCGCGGGAGAGACCCAGTACTTC.

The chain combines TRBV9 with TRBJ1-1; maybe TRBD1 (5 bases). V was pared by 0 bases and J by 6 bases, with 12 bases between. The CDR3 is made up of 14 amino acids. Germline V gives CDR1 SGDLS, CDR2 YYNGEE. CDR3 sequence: CASSVVPGGPEAFF. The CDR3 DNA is TGTGCCAGCAGCGTAGTTCCGGGGGGACCTGAAGCTTTCTTT.

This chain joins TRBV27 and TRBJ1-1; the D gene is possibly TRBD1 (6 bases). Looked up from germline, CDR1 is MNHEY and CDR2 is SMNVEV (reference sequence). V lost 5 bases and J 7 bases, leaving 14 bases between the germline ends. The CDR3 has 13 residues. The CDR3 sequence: CASSPPTGYEAFF. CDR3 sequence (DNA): TGTGCCAGCAGTCCCCCGACAGGATATGAAGCTTTCTTT.

The CDR3 coding sequence is TGTGCCAGCAGCCCCGGGACAGGGACTATTGTGGAAGGCTACACCTTC. It specifies CASSPGTGTIVEGYTF. The chain links TRBV7-6 to TRBJ1-2; 9 bases align to TRBD1. CDR3 length equals 16 residues. Trimming took 5 bases from V and 8 from J; bases not matched to a gene: 15. Per germline, CDR1 SGHVS and CDR2 FNYEAQ.

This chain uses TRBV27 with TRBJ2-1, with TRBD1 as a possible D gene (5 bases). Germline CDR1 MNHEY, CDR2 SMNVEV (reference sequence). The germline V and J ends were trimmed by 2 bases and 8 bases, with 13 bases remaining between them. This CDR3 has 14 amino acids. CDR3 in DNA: TGTGCCAGCAGTTTAGGGGCAGGGTACGATGAGCAGTTCTTC. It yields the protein CASSLGAGYDEQFF.

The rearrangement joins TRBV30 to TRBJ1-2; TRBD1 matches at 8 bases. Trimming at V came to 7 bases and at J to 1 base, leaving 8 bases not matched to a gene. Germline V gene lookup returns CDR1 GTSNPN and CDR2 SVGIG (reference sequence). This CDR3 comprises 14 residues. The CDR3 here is CASDRAFNNYGYTF. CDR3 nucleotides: TGTGCCTCGGACAGGGCTTTTAATAACTATGGCTACACCTTC.

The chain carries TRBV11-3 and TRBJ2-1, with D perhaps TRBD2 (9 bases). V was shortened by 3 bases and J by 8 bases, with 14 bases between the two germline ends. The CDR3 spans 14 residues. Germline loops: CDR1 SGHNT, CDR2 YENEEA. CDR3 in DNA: TGTGCCAGCAGCTTGCGGGGGGGACAGGATGAGCAGTTCTTC. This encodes CASSLRGGQDEQFF.